Reported below is one TCR beta chain. Assay: immunoSEQ multiplex PCR; the TCRdb copy retains only in-frame clones and omits some. The repertoire includes under 250,000 clones, around 88% of them detected once, and 2.9% sits in the top ten. The sample comes from a study of Ad26.COV2.S vaccination and SARS-CoV-2 variants. Trimming took 3 bases from V and 2 from J, leaving 11 bases between them. This CDR3 comprises 15 residues. CDR1 is SGHAT and CDR2 is FQNNGV in the germline V gene. Stated treatment: 15 to 20 received Ad26.COV2.S at low or high dose, single or two shots; several received placebo; per-sample allocation not given. Specimens were obtained on day 63 following the first vaccine or placebo injection. As its vector, the vaccine had Ad26, which expressed Wuhan-strain SARS-CoV-2 spike.

The receptor comes from a person aged 18-65 years who received the Ad26.COV2.S COVID-19 vaccine or a placebo. The starting material was peripheral blood, obtained in a trial of Ad26.COV2.S vaccine versus placebo. The chain combines TRBV11-2 with TRBJ2-1, with D uncertain. The CDR3 bases are TGTGCCAGCAGCTTTCGCGGCGGAGCCTACAATGAGCAGTTCTTC. Its translation: CASSFRGGAYNEQFF.